These 15 T cell receptor beta chains share one sample of origin, sequenced in a study of blood T cell repertoires in COVID-19. TCRdb keeps only in-frame clones here, not all; method: immunoSEQ multiplex PCR. The sample includes about 400,000 clones, roughly nine tenths of them seen just once. The specimen was PBMCs or T cells enriched from blood (not recorded which). Every receptor here comes from a woman aged 30 to 39 who had recovered from COVID-19.

The chain has TRBV2 and TRBJ2-5, with 9 bases fitting TRBD2. The CDR3 extends over 13 amino acids. Germline V gene lookup returns CDR1 SNHLY and CDR2 FYNNEI. Unmatched junction bases numbered 4, after V lost 6 bases and J lost 5 bases. CDR3 in amino acids: CASRPGLAETQYF. In DNA form, the CDR3 reads TGTGCCAGCAGACCGGGACTAGCTGAGACCCAGTACTTC.

A few counts support this clone. J is TRBJ1-2 and V is TRBV27; TRBD1 agrees at 8 bases. CDR3 size: 14 residues. Unmatched junction bases numbered 11, after V lost 8 bases and J lost 6 bases. Germline V CDR1 and CDR2: MNHEY, SMNVEV (reference sequence). CDR3 sequence: CASQTGQGPDGYTF. CDR3 DNA: TGTGCCAGCCAGACAGGACAGGGCCCCGATGGCTACACCTTC.

The chain uses TRBV19 and TRBJ1-1; TRBD1 might be the D (5 bases). Trimming pared 5 bases from V and 1 base from J, leaving 11 bases between. The CDR3 covers 14 residues. Germline CDR1 LNHDA, CDR2 SQIVND (reference sequence). Here the CDR3 reads CASSVRGTNTEAFF. The CDR3 region has the DNA TGTGCCAGTAGTGTTAGGGGCACGAACACTGAAGCTTTCTTT.

The chain carries TRBV7-9 and TRBJ1-4; D uncertain. Between the trimmed V and J ends, which lost 0 bases and 5 bases, there was a span of 13 bases. CDR1 SEHNR and CDR2 FQNEAQ come from the germline V gene (reference sequence). This CDR3 has 16 amino acids. The CDR3 sequence is CASSLAQGGLNEKLFF. In DNA, the CDR3 is TGTGCCAGCAGCTTAGCGCAAGGAGGCCTGAATGAAAAACTGTTTTTT. Complete variable domain (other parts from reference TRBV7-9 and TRBJ1-4): DTGVSQNPRHKITKRGQNVTFRCDPISEHNRLYWYRQTLGQGPEFLTYFQNEAQLEKSRLLSDRFSAERPKGSFSTLEIQRTEQGDSAMYLCASSLAQGGLNEKLFFGSGTQLSVL.

The V gene is TRBV7-3, the J gene TRBJ2-3; weak D call: TRBD1 (5 bases). Germline CDR1 is SGHTA and CDR2 is FQGTGA. With 4 bases removed from V and 0 bases from J, the gap between germline ends came to 20 bases. The CDR3 contains 18 residues. The DNA of the CDR3 is TGTGCCAGCAGCTCCCAGGGAACGCCCGGCCTTAGCACAGATACGCAGTATTTT. It codes for CASSSQGTPGLSTDTQYF.

The DNA of the CDR3 is TGTGCCAGCAGTTTCCCCAGGCAGCAGTACTTC. This encodes CASSFPRQQYF. The chain is built from TRBV27 and TRBJ2-7; D is ambiguous. V lost 3 bases to trimming and J lost 8 bases, with 8 bases between them. The CDR3 is 11 amino acids. The V gene's germline CDR1 is MNHEY and CDR2 SMNVEV (reference sequence).

This chain joins TRBV3-1 (or the pseudogene TRBV3-2) and TRBJ1-2; D call uncertain. The germline gives CDR1 LGHDT, CDR2 YNNKEL (reference sequence). V shed 1 base and J shed 2 bases, with 11 bases lying between them. The CDR3 length is 15 residues. CDR3 coding DNA: TGTGCCAGCAGCCAAGCTCGGGAGGGCAACTATGGCTACACCTTC. Protein sequence: CASSQAREGNYGYTF.

J is TRBJ2-7 and V is TRBV11-2, with 9 bases that match TRBD2. Per germline, CDR1 SGHAT and CDR2 FQNNGV. The CDR3 length is 16 residues. V dropped 5 bases and J dropped 0; count of bases not matched to a gene: 8. CDR3 sequence: CASSRWSSGASYEQYF. CDR3 coding DNA: TGTGCCAGCAGCAGGTGGTCTAGCGGGGCCTCCTACGAGCAGTACTTC. The entire variable domain, with the rest obtained from reference TRBV11-2 and TRBJ2-7, is as follows: EAGVAQSPRYKIIEKRQSVAFWCNPISGHATLYWYQQILGQGPKLLIQFQNNGVVDDSQLPKDRFSAERLKGVDSTLKIQPAKLEDSAVYLCASSRWSSGASYEQYFGPGTRLTVT.

The CDR3 DNA reads TGTGCCAGCAGGCCGGGACTAGCGGGGGTCGATGAGCAGTTCTTC. Translation gives CASRPGLAGVDEQFF. This chain uses TRBV3-1 (or the pseudogene TRBV3-2) with TRBJ2-1, with 14 bases identical to TRBD2. This CDR3 has 15 amino acids. V gave up 6 bases and J gave up 8 bases; unmatched junction bases: 6. Germline-derived CDR1 and CDR2 are LGHDT and YNNKEL (reference sequence).

The chain is built from TRBV6-5 and TRBJ2-7, with D tentatively TRBD2 (6 bases). The CDR3 has 15 amino acids. With 4 bases removed from V and 0 bases from J, the gap between germline ends came to 13 bases. Germline lookup yields CDR1 MNHEY and CDR2 SVGAGI. CDR3 amino acids: CASSSLAAISYEQYF. The CDR3 DNA follows: TGTGCCAGCAGTTCTTTAGCGGCCATCTCCTACGAGCAGTACTTC.

The chain couples TRBV19 to TRBJ1-2; TRBD1 might be the D (6 bases). Germline V lookup: CDR1 LNHDA, CDR2 SQIVND (reference sequence). CDR3 length: 14 amino acids. Trimming cost V 4 bases and J 3 bases, with 12 bases left between them. The CDR3 coding sequence is TGTGCCAGTAGTAACAGGGTTGATTACTATGGCTACACCTTC. It encodes CASSNRVDYYGYTF.

The chain links TRBV5-6 to TRBJ2-7, with 7 bases identical to TRBD2. Germline-derived CDR1 and CDR2 are SGHDT and YYEEEE. The CDR3 length is 15 residues. V shed 0 bases and J 4 bases; nucleotides not matched to a gene: 7. CDR3 region: CASSLGLAELYEQYF. The DNA for the CDR3 is TGTGCCAGCAGCTTGGGGCTAGCGGAACTTTACGAGCAGTACTTC. The full variable domain, its missing parts supplied by reference TRBV5-6 and TRBJ2-7, is DAGVTQSPTHLIKTRGQQVTLRCSPKSGHDTVSWYQQALGQGPQFIFQYYEEEERQRGNFPDRFSGHQFPNYSSELNVNALLLGDSALYLCASSLGLAELYEQYFGPGTRLTVT.

The gene calls are TRBV12-3 or TRBV12-4 and TRBJ2-5, with D possibly TRBD1 on 6 matching bases. V shed 6 bases and J shed 5 bases, with 10 bases lying between them. The CDR3 totals 12 residues. The CDR3 DNA follows: TGTGCCAGCAGACAGGGAGAGGAGACCCAGTACTTC. Protein product: CASRQGEETQYF.

The chain is built from TRBV5-4 and TRBJ1-2; D is possibly TRBD1 (5 bases). V was cut by 2 bases and J by 2 bases, with 13 bases left in between. CDR3 length: 15 amino acids. Germline V CDR1 and CDR2: SGHNT, YYREEE (reference sequence). CDR3 nucleotides: TGTGCCAGCAGCTTTCAGGTTCGGGGGAACTATGGCTACACCTTC. It specifies CASSFQVRGNYGYTF.

V usage is TRBV7-9 and J usage is TRBJ2-7; a weak D match, TRBD1 (6 bases). The CDR3 is made up of 14 amino acids. The V gene's germline CDR1 is SEHNR and CDR2 FQNEAQ (reference sequence). Trimming stripped 6 bases from V and 0 bases from J, with 12 bases between. The CDR3: CASSSDRNSYEQYF. The CDR3 DNA follows: TGTGCCAGCAGTTCCGACAGGAACTCCTACGAGCAGTACTTC.